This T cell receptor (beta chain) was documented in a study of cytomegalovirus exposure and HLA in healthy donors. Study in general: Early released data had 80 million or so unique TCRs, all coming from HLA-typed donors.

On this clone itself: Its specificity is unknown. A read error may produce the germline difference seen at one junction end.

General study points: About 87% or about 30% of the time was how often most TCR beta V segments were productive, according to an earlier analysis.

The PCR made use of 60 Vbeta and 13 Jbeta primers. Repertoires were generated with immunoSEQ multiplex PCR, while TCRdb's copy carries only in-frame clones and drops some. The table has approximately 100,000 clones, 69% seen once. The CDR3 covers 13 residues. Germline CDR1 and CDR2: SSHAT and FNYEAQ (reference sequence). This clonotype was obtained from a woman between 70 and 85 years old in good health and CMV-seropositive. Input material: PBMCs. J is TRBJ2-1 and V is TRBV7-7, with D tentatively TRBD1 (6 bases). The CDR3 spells CASSVQGSNEQFF. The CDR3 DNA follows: TGTGCTAGCAGCGTACAGGGATCCAATGAGCAGTTCTTC.